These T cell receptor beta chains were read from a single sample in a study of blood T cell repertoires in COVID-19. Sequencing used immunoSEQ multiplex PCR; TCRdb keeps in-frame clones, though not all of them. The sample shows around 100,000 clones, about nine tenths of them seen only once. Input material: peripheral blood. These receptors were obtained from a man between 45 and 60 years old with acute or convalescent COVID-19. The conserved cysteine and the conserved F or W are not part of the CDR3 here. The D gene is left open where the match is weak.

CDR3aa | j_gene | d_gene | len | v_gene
ASSPDTLSPLH | TRBJ1-6 | . | 11 | TRBV7-9
ASSPGRGIREKLF | TRBJ1-4 | . | 13 | TRBV3-1/TRBV3-2
ASSPGQGGFNQPQH | TRBJ1-5 | TRBD1 | 14 | TRBV5-4
ASSIDGTAYYGYT | TRBJ1-2 | TRBD1 | 13 | TRBV6-5
ASSYSSGSLTGELF | TRBJ2-2 | TRBD2 | 14 | TRBV6-5
ATSRGGGVETQY | TRBJ2-5 | . | 12 | TRBV15
ASSSPGQALYNSPLH | TRBJ1-6 | TRBD1 | 15 | TRBV7-2
ASSLKRAGETQY | TRBJ2-5 | . | 12 | TRBV18
ASSLFAGGDQETQY | TRBJ2-5 | TRBD1 | 14 | TRBV11-2
ASSRVGLAGGTGELF | TRBJ2-2 | TRBD2 | 15 | TRBV14
ASYRSGAWNEQF | TRBJ2-1 | . | 12 | TRBV5-6
AINIYRGYGYT | TRBJ1-2 | TRBD1 | 11 | TRBV27
ASRVASNQPQH | TRBJ1-5 | . | 11 | TRBV19
ASSLAGTRNQPQH | TRBJ1-5 | . | 13 | TRBV5-1
ASTPGQAYYGYT | TRBJ1-2 | TRBD1 | 12 | TRBV19
ASSLGRQMNTEAF | TRBJ1-1 | . | 13 | TRBV13
ASSRVGLAGVYNEQF | TRBJ2-1 | TRBD2 | 15 | TRBV4-3
ASSPPGRQGSPEAF | TRBJ1-1 | TRBD1 | 14 | TRBV9
ASSHLQGSTEAF | TRBJ1-1 | TRBD1 | 12 | TRBV4-1
ASSKEGQGTGELF | TRBJ2-2 | . | 13 | TRBV21-1
AWSGQANTEAF | TRBJ1-1 | . | 11 | TRBV30
ASSQDTRGYT | TRBJ1-2 | . | 10 | TRBV3-1/TRBV3-2
ATSDGRGRNEQF | TRBJ2-1 | . | 12 | TRBV24-1
ASSYSIADEQF | TRBJ2-1 | . | 11 | TRBV6-5
ASSPGLAGGLNTGELF | TRBJ2-2 | TRBD2 | 16 | TRBV4-1
ASSTGGGQPQH | TRBJ1-5 | TRBD1 | 11 | TRBV6-5
AWGDSRNTEAF | TRBJ1-1 | . | 11 | TRBV30
ASSDDRDQPQH | TRBJ1-5 | . | 11 | TRBV2
ASSPGTGGASEAF | TRBJ1-1 | TRBD1 | 13 | TRBV6-5
ASSLGPGQGGIQY | TRBJ2-4 | TRBD1 | 13 | TRBV13
ATSDPGQGNYGYT | TRBJ1-2 | TRBD1 | 13 | TRBV24-1
ASSEVWGGNTEAF | TRBJ1-1 | . | 13 | TRBV6-1
ASSFASGGIYNEQF | TRBJ2-1 | TRBD2 | 14 | TRBV7-9
ASSQGLANNYNEQF | TRBJ2-1 | TRBD2 | 14 | TRBV4-3
ASSLGLATYNEQF | TRBJ2-1 | TRBD2 | 13 | TRBV5-6
AISDPRDKGVVANEKLF | TRBJ1-4 | . | 17 | TRBV10-3
ATSDLDSQETQY | TRBJ2-5 | . | 12 | TRBV24-1
ASRDNSGNTIY | TRBJ1-3 | . | 11 | TRBV19
ASSPGTGANEQF | TRBJ2-1 | TRBD1 | 12 | TRBV6-2/TRBV6-3
ASKTGIDTGELF | TRBJ2-2 | TRBD1 | 12 | TRBV5-1
ASSMTGWETQY | TRBJ2-5 | TRBD1 | 11 | TRBV5-1
ASSSTTGSQETQY | TRBJ2-5 | . | 13 | TRBV6-2/TRBV6-3
ASLSGLAGGSSYNEQF | TRBJ2-1 | TRBD2 | 16 | TRBV2
ASSLHSGVMNTEAF | TRBJ1-1 | . | 14 | TRBV18
ASSRTGGGKLF | TRBJ1-4 | TRBD1 | 11 | TRBV12-3/TRBV12-4
SASRTSGRDEQY | TRBJ2-7 | TRBD2 | 12 | TRBV20-1
ASSLPRTGNTGELF | TRBJ2-2 | TRBD1 | 14 | TRBV27
SASAPSSGNEKLF | TRBJ1-4 | . | 13 | TRBV20-1
ASSYPTGGDHEQY | TRBJ2-7 | TRBD1 | 13 | TRBV7-9
ASSLVASGAYNEQF | TRBJ2-1 | TRBD2 | 14 | TRBV7-2